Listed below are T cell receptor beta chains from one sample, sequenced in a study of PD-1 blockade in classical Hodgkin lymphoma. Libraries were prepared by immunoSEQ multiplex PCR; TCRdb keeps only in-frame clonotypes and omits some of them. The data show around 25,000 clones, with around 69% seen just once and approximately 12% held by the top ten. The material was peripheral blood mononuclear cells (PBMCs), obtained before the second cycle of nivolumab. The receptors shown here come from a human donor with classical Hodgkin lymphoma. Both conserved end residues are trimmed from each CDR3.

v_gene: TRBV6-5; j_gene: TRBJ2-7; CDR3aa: ASSLQGAAYEQY
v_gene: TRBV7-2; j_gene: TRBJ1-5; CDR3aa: ASSFLGWSNQPQH
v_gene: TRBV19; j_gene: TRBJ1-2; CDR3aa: ASSIADTTNYGYT
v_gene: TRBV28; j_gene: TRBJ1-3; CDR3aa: ASREGRSGNTIY
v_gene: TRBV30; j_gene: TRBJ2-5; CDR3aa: AWSPWISETQY
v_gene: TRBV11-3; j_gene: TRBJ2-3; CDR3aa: ASSLRGVGADTQY
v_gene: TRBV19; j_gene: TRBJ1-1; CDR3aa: ASSIGSLWGGAF
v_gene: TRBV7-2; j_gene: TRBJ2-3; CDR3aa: ASSLLVGLAGGDTQY
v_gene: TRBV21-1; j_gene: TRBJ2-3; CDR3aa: ASSKGGTAGGTDTQY
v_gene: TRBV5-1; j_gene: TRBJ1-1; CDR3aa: ASSWVGQNTEAF
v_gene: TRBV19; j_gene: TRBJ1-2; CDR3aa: ATQPNQGANYGYT
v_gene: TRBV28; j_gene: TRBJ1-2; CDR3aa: ASTLTGTNYGYT
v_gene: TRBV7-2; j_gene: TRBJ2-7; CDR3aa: ASSLADTYEQY
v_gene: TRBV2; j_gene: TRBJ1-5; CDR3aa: ASRDRGVNQPQH
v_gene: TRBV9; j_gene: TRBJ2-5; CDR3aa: ASSVDVGGETQY